Reported below is one T cell receptor (beta chain). Its antigen remains unknown. Sequencing used immunoSEQ multiplex PCR; TCRdb keeps in-frame clones, though not all of them. The sample lists roughly 170,000 clones, 85% to 95% seen once, with around 0.9% in the top ten. This entry is derived from a study of T cell responses to AZD1222 COVID-19 vaccine. The study, taken as a whole, reports: Mostly white British, mostly female donors; authors suggested clonal diversity may be underestimated. Increased Spike-specific TCR breadth and depth were observed after two AZD1222 doses. Reports indicate that nearly half of spike-specific TCRs are directed at unmutated variant regions.

Germline CDR1 is SGHAT and CDR2 is FQNNGV. The CDR3 consists of 16 residues. V gave up 5 bases and J gave up 3 bases, with 16 bases separating them. Sequenced material: peripheral blood, taken on day 0 of AZD1222 vaccination. The receptor was isolated from an adult in good health. The gene calls are TRBV11-2 and TRBJ2-2; D is unresolved. CDR3 in DNA: TGTGCCAGCAGCCCCTTCCCTCAAGGCTACACCGGGGAGCTGTTTTTT. Translation: CASSPFPQGYTGELFF.